These T cell receptor beta chains were read from a single sample in a study of blood T cells in healthy people across ages. TCRdb ran MiXCR on the 5' RACE reads and lists one entry per CDR3 protein. The sample holds about a million distinct CDR3 sequences, around 54% seen once. The sample comprised blood. These receptors originate from a woman in her sixties or seventies in good health. Both conserved end residues are part of each CDR3.

V gene	J gene	CDR3 protein
TRBV20-1	TRBJ2-3	CSARDGASFTPDMQYF
TRBV5-1	TRBJ2-7	CASSWDGTETYEQYF
TRBV7-8	TRBJ1-5	CASSPPSGHKHF
TRBV13	TRBJ2-7	CASSKGSIYEQYF
TRBV6-6	-	CASSYSSLGVSEQYF
TRBV20-1	TRBJ2-5	CSATGTSVETQYF
TRBV28	TRBJ2-1	CASRPSGTSFFEQFF
TRBV9	TRBJ2-7	CASSVGISSYEQYF
TRBV12-3/TRBV12-4	TRBJ2-1	CASSFAASGRGNEQFF
TRBV2	TRBJ2-3	CASTPGSTDTQYF
TRBV11-2	TRBJ2-7	CASSLVGTSGSSAYEQYF
TRBV10-3	TRBJ2-1	CAIGLADRENNEQFF
TRBV20-1	TRBJ2-7	CSAREVSLPYEQYF
TRBV12-3/TRBV12-4	TRBJ2-3	CASSWTGRTDTQYF
TRBV18	TRBJ1-2	CASSPPDSASGYTF
TRBV27	TRBJ1-6	CASSVTGRSPLHF
TRBV7-9	TRBJ1-6	CASSPGQGLYNSPLHF
TRBV20-1	TRBJ2-3	CSALGRLAGLTDTQYF
TRBV29-1	TRBJ2-3	CSVWAGVLSDTQYF
TRBV20-1	TRBJ1-2	CSARDRTRGQSIIYGYTF
TRBV7-2	TRBJ2-1	CASRPTTSGSTYEQFF
TRBV29-1	-	CSVVPSGQHNEQYF
TRBV4-2	TRBJ2-6	CASSQDNSHYTNVLTF
TRBV6-5	TRBJ2-5	CATGEVQETQYF
TRBV6-5	TRBJ2-2	CASSLTGGGTGELFF
TRBV28	-	CASSSPPGGEQYF
TRBV28	TRBJ1-2	CASSSGGFRAYGYTF
TRBV6-1	TRBJ2-5	CASSGNRGWGYQETQYF
TRBV7-3	TRBJ2-6	CASSPNLGALGANVLTF
TRBV7-9	TRBJ2-3	CAGSQTDTQYF
TRBV29-1	TRBJ2-3	CSVAPERITQYF
TRBV3-1	TRBJ2-7	CASSQAHTSYEQYF
TRBV5-1	TRBJ2-7	CASSFTMTGRSYEQYF
TRBV7-9	TRBJ2-7	CASSDTRAGEQYF
TRBV12-3/TRBV12-4	TRBJ1-5	CASSFGESNQPQHF
TRBV20-1	-	CSASVGAGEWETQYF
TRBV27	TRBJ2-7	CASSFRGNEQYF
TRBV4-1	TRBJ2-5	CASSRLGTQYF
TRBV7-6	TRBJ2-7	CASSLAGKRGALYEQYF
TRBV7-3	TRBJ2-1	CASSLHPSGLAASYNEQFF
TRBV6-2/TRBV6-3	TRBJ1-1	CASRGTVNTEAFF
TRBV28	TRBJ2-3	CASRSGQGTDTQYF
TRBV4-1	TRBJ2-7	CASSQEGGLTYEQYF
TRBV9	-	CASSVGGTAYEQYF
TRBV6-2/TRBV6-3	TRBJ2-3	CASSYATDTQYF
TRBV20-1	TRBJ2-1	CSARDRLEGNEQFF
TRBV21-1	TRBJ2-5	CASSKAPGGRIVSYNEQYF
TRBV20-1	TRBJ2-5	CSATTWGTQYF
TRBV9	TRBJ1-2	CASSLSGLDYGYTF
TRBV20-1	TRBJ2-7	CSALPGHSYEQYF
TRBV13	TRBJ2-7	CASSARSAAGGSSYEQYF